In this sample, the clone carrying this TCR beta chain turned up a few times. As yet, its antigen is unknown. Other DNA sequences in the sample encode the same CDR3. What was sequenced were expressed TCRB transcripts, since all of the isolated RNA had been reverse transcribed. Only in-frame clones appear in the TCRdb table, and some are missing; sequencing was by immunoSEQ multiplex PCR. The profile shows some 350,000 clones, around 10% of them singletons. The data are from a study of beta chain features in type 1 diabetes. Trimming removed 4 bases from V and 2 bases from J; junction bases left unmatched: 5. This CDR3 is 15 amino acids long. Germline lookup yields CDR1 SGHRS and CDR2 YFSETQ. Findings and caveats of the study: There was a moderate but significant shortening of TCRB CDR3s in all four CD4+ subsets of Type 1 diabetes patients.

The sequenced sample consisted of central memory CD4+ T cells from blood. The clonotype was recovered from a man aged 30-40 years with type 1 diabetes. The genes are TRBV5-1 and TRBJ2-3; 9 bases match TRBD1. CDR3 bases: TGCGCCAGCAGCCTCGGACAGGGGAACACAGATACGCAGTATTTT. It codes for CASSLGQGNTDTQYF.